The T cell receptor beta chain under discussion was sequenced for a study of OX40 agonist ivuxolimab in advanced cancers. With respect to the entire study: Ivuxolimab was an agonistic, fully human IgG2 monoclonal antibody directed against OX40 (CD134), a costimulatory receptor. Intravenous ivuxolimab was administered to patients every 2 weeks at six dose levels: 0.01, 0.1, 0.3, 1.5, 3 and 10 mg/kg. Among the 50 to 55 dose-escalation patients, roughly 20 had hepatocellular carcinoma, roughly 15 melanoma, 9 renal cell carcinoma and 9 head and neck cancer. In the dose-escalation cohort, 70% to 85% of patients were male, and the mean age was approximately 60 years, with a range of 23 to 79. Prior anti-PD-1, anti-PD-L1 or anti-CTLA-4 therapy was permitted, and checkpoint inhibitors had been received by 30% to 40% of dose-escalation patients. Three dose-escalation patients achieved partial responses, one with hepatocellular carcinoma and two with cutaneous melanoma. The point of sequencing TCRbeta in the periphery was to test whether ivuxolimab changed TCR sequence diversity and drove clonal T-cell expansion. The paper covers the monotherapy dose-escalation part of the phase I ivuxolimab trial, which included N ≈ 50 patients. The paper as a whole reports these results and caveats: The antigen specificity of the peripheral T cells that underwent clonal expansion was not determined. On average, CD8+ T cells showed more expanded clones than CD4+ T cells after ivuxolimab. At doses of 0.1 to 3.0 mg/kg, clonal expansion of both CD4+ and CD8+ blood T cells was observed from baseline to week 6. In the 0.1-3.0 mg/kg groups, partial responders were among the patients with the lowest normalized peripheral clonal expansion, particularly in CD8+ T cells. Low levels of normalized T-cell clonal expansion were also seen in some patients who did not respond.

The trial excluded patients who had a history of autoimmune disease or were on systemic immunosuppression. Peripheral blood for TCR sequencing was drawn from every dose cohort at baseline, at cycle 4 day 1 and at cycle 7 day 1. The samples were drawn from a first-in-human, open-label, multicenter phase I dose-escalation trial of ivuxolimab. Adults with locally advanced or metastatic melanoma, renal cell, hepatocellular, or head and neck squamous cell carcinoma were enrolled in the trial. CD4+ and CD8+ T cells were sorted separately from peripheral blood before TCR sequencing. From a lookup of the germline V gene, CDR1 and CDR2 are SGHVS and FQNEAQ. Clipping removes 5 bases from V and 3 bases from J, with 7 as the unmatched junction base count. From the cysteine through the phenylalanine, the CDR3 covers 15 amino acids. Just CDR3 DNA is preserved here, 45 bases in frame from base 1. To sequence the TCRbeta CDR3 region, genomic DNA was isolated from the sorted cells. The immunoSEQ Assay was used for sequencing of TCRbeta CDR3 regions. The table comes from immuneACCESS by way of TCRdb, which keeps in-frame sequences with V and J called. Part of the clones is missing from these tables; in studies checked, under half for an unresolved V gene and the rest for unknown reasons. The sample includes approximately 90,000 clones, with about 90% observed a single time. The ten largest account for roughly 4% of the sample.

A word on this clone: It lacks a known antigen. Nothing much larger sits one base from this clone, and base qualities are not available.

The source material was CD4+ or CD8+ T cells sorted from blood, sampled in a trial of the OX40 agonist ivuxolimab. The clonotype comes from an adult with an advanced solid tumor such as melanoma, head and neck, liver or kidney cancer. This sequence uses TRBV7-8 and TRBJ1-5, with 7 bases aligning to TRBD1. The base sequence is TGTGCCAGCAGCCTTTCGGGGACAGACAATCAGCCCCAGCATTTT. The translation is CASSLSGTDNQPQHF.